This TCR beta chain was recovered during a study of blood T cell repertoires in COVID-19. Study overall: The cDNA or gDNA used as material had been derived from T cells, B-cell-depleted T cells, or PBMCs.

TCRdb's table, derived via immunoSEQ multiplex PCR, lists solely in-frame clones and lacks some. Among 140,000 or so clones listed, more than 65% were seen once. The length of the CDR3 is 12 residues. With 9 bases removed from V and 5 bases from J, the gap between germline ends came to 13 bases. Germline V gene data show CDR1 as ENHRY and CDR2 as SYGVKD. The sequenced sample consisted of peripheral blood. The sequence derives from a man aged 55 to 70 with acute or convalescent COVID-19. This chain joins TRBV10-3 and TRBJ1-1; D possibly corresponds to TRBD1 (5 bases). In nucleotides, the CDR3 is TGTGCCATAGGGAGGGGAGGGACTGAAGCTTTCTTT. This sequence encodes CAIGRGGTEAFF.